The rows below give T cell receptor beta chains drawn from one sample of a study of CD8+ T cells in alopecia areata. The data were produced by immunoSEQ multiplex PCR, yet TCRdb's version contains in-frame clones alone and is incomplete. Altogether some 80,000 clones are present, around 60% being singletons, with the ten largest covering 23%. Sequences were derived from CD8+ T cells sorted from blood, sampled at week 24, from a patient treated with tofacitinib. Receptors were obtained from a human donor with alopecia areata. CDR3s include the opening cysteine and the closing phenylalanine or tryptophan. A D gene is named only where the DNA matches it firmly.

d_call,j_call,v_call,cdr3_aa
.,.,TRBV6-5,CASSYGAIDEQYF
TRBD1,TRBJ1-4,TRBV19,CASSRSLGTVNEKLFF
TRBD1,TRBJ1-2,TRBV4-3,CASSQGQGAGYGYTF
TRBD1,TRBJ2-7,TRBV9,CASSVGTAYEQYF
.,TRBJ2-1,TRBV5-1,CASSFWQGQYNEQFF
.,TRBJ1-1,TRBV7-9,CASSPSAGAFF
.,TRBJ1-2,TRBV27,CASSISGSYGYTF
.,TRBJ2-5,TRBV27,CASSATYRVGETQYF
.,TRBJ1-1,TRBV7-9,CASRSGVNTEAFF
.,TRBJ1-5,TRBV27,CASSFASYSNQPQHF